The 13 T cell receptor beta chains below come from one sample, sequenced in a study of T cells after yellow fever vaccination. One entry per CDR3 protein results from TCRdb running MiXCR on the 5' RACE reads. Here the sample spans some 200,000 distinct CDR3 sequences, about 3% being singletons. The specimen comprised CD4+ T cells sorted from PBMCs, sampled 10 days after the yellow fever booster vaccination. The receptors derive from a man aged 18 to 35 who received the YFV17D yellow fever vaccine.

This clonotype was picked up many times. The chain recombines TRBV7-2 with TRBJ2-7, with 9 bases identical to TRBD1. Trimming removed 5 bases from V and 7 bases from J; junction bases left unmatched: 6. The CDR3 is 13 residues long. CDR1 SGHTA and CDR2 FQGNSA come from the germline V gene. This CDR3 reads CASSAYRGQEQYV. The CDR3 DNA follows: TGTGCCAGCAGCGCCTACAGGGGGCAAGAGCAGTACGTC.

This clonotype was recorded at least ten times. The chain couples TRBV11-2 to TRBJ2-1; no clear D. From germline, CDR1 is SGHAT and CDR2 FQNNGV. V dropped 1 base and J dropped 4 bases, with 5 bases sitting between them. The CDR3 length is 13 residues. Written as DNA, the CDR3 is TGTGCCAGCAGCTTAGGACGGTACAATGAGCAGTTCTTC. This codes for CASSLGRYNEQFF.

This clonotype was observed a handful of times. The CDR3 protein is CASSLPTGTWETQYF. The CDR3 DNA sequence: TGTGCCAGCAGTTTACCGACAGGGACCTGGGAGACCCAGTACTTC. V is TRBV6-6 and J is TRBJ2-5; TRBD1 agrees at 7 bases. Germline loops: CDR1 MNHNY, CDR2 SVGAGI (reference sequence). CDR3 length: 15 amino acids. Trimming removed 4 bases from V and 5 bases from J; junction bases left unmatched: 10.

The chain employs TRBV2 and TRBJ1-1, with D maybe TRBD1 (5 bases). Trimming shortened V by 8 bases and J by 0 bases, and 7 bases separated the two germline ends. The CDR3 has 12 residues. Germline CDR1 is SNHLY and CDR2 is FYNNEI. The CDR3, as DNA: TGTGCCAGCGACAGCCTGAACACTGAAGCTTTCTTT. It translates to CASDSLNTEAFF.

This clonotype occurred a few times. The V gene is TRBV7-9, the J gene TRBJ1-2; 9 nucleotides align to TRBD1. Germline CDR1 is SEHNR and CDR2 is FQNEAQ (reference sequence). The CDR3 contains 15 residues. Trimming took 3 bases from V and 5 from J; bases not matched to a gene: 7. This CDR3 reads CASSLGQGVVYGYTF. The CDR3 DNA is TGTGCCAGCAGCTTGGGACAGGGAGTCGTATATGGCTACACCTTC.

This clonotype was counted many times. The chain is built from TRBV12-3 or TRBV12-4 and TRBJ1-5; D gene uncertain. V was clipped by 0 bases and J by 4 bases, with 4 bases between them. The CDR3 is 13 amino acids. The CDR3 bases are TGTGCCAGCAGTTTAGCAGAGAATCAGCCCCAGCATTTT. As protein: CASSLAENQPQHF.

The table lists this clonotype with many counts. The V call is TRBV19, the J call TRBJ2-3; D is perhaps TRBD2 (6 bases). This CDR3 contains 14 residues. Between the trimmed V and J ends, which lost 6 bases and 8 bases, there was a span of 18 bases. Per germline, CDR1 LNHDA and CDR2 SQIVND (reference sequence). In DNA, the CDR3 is TGTGCCAGTAGCGCGGGACCCCCTGGGAGTACGCAGTATTTT. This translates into CASSAGPPGSTQYF.

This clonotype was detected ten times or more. The CDR3 here is CASSQVHTGNTIYF. CDR3 coding DNA: TGCGCCAGCAGCCAAGTACACACTGGAAACACCATATATTTT. The chain joins TRBV4-3 to TRBJ1-3; the D is unclear. This CDR3 is 14 amino acids long. CDR1 is LGHNA and CDR2 is YSLEER in the germline V gene. V shed 1 base and J shed 2 bases, with 6 bases lying between them.

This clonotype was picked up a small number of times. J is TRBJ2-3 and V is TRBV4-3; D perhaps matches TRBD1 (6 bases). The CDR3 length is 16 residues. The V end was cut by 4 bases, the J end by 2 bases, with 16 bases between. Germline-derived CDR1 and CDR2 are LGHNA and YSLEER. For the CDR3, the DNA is TGCGCCAGCAGCCCGACGGCACAGGGCATCACAGATACGCAGTATTTT. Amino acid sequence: CASSPTAQGITDTQYF.

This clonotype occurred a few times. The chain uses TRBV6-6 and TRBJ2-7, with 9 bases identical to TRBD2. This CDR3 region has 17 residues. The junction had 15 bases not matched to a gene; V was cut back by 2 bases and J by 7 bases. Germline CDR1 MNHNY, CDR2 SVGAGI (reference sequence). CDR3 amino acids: CASSYPAGRGGPGEQYV. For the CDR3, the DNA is TGTGCCAGCAGTTACCCCGCCGGGCGGGGGGGCCCCGGGGAGCAGTACGTC.

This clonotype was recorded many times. As DNA, the CDR3 is TGCAGTGCTAGGGGCAGGATATCCTACAATGAGCAGTTCTTC. It is translated as CSARGRISYNEQFF. The chain has TRBV20-1 and TRBJ2-1, with D unclear. Germline CDR1 and CDR2: DFQATT and SNEGSKA (reference sequence). The CDR3 covers 14 residues. V was pared by 3 bases and J by 1 base, with 10 bases between.

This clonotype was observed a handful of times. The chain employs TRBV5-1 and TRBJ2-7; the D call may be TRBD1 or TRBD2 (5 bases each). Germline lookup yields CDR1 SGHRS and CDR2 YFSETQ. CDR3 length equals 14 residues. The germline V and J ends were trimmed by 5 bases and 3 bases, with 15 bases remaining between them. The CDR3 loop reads CASSRYVGDYEQYV. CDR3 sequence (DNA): TGCGCCAGCAGTCGTTATGTGGGGGACTACGAGCAGTACGTC.

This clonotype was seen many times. The CDR3 DNA reads TGCGCCAGCAGCCATGCAGTGGGACAGGGCACAGATACGCAGTATTTT. It codes for CASSHAVGQGTDTQYF. This sequence joins TRBV4-1 and TRBJ2-3; 8 positions match TRBD1. Germline V gene sequence: CDR1 MGHRA, CDR2 YSYEKL. The length of the CDR3 is 16 residues. Unmatched junction bases numbered 6, after V lost 3 bases and J lost 1 base.